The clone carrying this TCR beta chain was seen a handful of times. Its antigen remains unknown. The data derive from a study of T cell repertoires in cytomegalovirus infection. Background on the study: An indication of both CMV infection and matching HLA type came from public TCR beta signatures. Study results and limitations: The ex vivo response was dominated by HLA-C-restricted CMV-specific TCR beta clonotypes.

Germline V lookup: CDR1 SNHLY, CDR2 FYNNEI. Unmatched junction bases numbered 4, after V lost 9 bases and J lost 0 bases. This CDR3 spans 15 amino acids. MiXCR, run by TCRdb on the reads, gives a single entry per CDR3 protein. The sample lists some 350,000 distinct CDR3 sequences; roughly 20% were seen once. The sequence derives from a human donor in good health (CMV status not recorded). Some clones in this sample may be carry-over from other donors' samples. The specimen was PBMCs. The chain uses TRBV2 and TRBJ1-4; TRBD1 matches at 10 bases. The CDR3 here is CASDRGPATNEKLFF. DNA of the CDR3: TGTGCCAGTGACAGGGGGCCGGCAACTAATGAAAAACTGTTTTTT. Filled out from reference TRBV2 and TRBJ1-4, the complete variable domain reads EPEVTQTPSHQVTQMGQEVILRCVPISNHLYFYWYRQILGQKVEFLVSFYNNEISEKSEIFDDQFSVERPDGSNFTLKIRSTKLEDSAMYFCASDRGPATNEKLFFGSGTQLSVL.